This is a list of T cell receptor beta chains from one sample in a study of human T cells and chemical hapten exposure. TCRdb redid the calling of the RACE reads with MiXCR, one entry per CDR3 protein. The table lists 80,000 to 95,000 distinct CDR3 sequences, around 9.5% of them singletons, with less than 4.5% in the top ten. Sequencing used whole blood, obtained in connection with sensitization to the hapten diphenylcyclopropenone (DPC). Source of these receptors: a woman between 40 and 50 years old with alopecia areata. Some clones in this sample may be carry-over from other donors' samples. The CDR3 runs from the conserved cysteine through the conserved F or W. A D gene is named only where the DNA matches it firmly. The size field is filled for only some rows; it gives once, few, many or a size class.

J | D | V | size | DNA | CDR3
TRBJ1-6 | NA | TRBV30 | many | TGTGCCTGGAGTACAGGCTATCTCCTCCACTTT | CAWSTGYLLHF
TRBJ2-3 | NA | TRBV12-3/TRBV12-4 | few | TGTGCCAGCAGGCCAGAGATACTAACAGATACGCAGTATTTT | CASRPEILTDTQYF
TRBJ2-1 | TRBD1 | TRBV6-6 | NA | TGTGCCAGCAGCTTGGACAGGGGGCCCCAAAATGAGCAGTTCTTC | CASSLDRGPQNEQFF
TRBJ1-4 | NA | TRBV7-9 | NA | TGTGCCAGCAGCGCCGACGGCTTCGGGGAAAAACTGTTTTTT | CASSADGFGEKLFF
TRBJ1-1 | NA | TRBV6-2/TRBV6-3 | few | TGTACCACCGCCGCACGGGGGGGGAGAACTGAAGCTTTCTTT | CTTAARGGRTEAFF
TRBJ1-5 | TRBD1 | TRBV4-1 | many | TGCGCCAGCAGCCAAGATTGGACAGGCGGCAGCAATCAGCCCCAGCATTTT | CASSQDWTGGSNQPQHF
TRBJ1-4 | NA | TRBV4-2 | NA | TGTGCCAGCAGCCAAGATGTGGGGCGGACTAATGAAAAACTGTTTTTT | CASSQDVGRTNEKLFF
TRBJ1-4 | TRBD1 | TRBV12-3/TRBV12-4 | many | TGTGCCAGCAGTCCGGAAACAGGGGGCCTTAATGAAAAACTGTTTTTT | CASSPETGGLNEKLFF
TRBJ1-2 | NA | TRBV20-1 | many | TGCAGTGCTGAACTTAGGAGCTATGGCTACACCTTC | CSAELRSYGYTF
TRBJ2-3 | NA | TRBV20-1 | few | TGCAGTGCTAGCAGAAGGATGGGGGATACGCAGTATTTT | CSASRRMGDTQYF
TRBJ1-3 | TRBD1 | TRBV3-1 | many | TGTGCCAGCAGCCCCGACCCGGGACAGGGGGGAAACACCATATATTTT | CASSPDPGQGGNTIYF
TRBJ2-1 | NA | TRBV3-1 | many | TGTGCCAGCAGCCAAGACCCCGTGAACAATGAGCAGTTCTTC | CASSQDPVNNEQFF
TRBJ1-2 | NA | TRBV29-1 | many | TGCAGCGTTGAAGCCGGGCCCTATGGCTACACCTTC | CSVEAGPYGYTF
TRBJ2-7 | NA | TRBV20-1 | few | TGCAGTGCAAAACAGGGACTTTTCGGTTACGAGCAGTACTTC | CSAKQGLFGYEQYF
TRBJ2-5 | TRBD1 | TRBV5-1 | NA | TGCGCCAGCAGGGACAGGGGGCAGGAAGCAGAGACCCAGTACTTC | CASRDRGQEAETQYF
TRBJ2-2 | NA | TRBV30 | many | TGTGCCTGGAGTGTACGAGGGGGGGCAGGCGGGGAGCTGTTTTTT | CAWSVRGGAGGELFF
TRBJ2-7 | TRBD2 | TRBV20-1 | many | TGCAGTGCTAGAGATCGAGCGGGGGGTTCCTACGAGCAGTACTTC | CSARDRAGGSYEQYF
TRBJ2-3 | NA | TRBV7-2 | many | TGTGCCAGCAGCTTGTGGTACCTAGGCACAGATACGCAGTATTTT | CASSLWYLGTDTQYF
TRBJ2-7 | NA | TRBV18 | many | TGTGCCAGCTCCTCCCTAGGGTACGAGCAGTACTTC | CASSSLGYEQYF
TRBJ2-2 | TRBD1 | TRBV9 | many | TGTGCCAGCAGCGTCCCAGGGGGTACCGGGGAGCTGTTTTTT | CASSVPGGTGELFF
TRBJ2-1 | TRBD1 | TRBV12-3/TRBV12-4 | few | TGTGCCAGCAGTCCGGAAGACAGGGAAGCTGAGCAGTTCTTC | CASSPEDREAEQFF
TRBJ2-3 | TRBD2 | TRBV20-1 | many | TGCAGTGCTAGAGCTAGCGGATCCACAGATACGCAGTATTTT | CSARASGSTDTQYF
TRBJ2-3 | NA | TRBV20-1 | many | TGCAGTGCTAGTTCGCCGGGCGCAGATACGCAGTATTTT | CSASSPGADTQYF
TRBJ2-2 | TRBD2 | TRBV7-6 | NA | TGTGCCAGCAGGCCAACTAGCGGGAGGCGGGAGCTGTTTTTT | CASRPTSGRRELFF
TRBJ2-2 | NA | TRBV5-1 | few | TGCGCCAGCAGCTTGGTTCAGGTCTTGAACACCGGGGAGCTGTTTTTT | CASSLVQVLNTGELFF
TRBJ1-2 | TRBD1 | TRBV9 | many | TGTGCCAGCAGCGCACGGACAGGGGTTGATGGCTACACCTTC | CASSARTGVDGYTF
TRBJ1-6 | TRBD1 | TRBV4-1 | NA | TGCGCCAGCAGCCATGGCCTGGTTCTGACAGGGGATTCACCCCTCGACTTT | CASSHGLVLTGDSPLDF
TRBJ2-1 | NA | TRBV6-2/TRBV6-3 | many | TGTGCCAGCAGTCCCCCAGGTATGAATGAGCAGTTCTTC | CASSPPGMNEQFF
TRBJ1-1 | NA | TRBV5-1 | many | TGCGCCAGCAGGCCCATTGGGGGGCAGAGGGGCCGCATGAACACTGAAGCTTTCTTT | CASRPIGGQRGRMNTEAFF
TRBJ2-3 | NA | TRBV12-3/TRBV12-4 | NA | TGTGCCAGCAGTTTCGGCAGGGATACGCAGTATTTT | CASSFGRDTQYF
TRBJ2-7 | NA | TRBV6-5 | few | TGTGCCAGCAGGATCCGCCGGGACTCCTACGAGCAGTACTTC | CASRIRRDSYEQYF
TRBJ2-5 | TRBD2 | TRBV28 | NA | TGTGCCAGCAGTTTTACTAGCGGGGCCCAAGAGACCCAGTACTTC | CASSFTSGAQETQYF
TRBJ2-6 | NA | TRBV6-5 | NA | TGTGCCAGCAGTTCCGGACGGATCTCTGGGGCCAACGTCCTGACTTTC | CASSSGRISGANVLTF